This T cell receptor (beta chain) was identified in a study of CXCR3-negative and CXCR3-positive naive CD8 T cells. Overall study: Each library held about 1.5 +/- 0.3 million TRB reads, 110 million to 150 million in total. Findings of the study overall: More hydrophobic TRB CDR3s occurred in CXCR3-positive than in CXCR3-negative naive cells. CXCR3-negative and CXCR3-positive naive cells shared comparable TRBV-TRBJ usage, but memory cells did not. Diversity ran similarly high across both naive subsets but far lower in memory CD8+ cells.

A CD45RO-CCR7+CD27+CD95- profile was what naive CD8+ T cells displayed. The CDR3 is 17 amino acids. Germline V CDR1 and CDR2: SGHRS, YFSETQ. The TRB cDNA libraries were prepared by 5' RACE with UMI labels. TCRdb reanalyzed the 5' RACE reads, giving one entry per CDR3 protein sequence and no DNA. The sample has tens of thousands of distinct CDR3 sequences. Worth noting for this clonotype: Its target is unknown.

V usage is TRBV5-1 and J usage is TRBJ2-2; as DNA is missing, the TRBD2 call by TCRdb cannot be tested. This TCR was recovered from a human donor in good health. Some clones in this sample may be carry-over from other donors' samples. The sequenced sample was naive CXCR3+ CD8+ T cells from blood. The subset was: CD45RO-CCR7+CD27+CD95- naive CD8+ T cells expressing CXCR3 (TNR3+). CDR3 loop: CASSLAATAEPTGELFF.